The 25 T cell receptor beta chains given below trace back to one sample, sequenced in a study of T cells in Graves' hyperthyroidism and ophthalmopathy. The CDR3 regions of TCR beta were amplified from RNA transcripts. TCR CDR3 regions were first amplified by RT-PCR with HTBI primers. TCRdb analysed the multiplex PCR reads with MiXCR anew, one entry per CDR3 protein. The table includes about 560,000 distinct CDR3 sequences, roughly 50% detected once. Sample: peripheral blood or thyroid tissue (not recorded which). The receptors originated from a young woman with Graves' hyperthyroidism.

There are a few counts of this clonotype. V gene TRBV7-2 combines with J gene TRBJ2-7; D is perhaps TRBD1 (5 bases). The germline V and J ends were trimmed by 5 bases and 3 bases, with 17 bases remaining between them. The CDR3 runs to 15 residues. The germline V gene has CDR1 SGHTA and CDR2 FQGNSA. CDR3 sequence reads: CASSPQATVDYEQYF. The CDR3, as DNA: TGTGCCAGCAGCCCACAGGCCACAGTAGACTACGAGCAGTACTTC. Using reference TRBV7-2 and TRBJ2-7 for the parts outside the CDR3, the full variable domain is GAGVSQSPSNKVTEKGKDVELRCDPISGHTALYWYRQSLGQGLEFLIYFQGNSAPDKSGLPSDRFSAERTGGSVSTLTIQRTQQEDSAVYLCASSPQATVDYEQYFGPGTRLTVT.

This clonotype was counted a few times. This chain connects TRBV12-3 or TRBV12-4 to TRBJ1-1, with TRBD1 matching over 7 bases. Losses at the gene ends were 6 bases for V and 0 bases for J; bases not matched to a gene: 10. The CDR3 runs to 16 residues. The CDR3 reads CASSSGTESLNTEAFF. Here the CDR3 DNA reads TGTGCCAGCAGCTCCGGGACAGAAAGTTTGAACACTGAAGCTTTCTTT.

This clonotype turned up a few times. The CDR3 here is CASSPTRQGSNQPQHF. CDR3 DNA sequence: TGTGCCAGCAGCCCGACCCGACAGGGGAGCAATCAGCCCCAGCATTTT. V gene TRBV2 combines with J gene TRBJ1-5; 8 bases line up with TRBD1. Trimming at V came to 6 bases and at J to 1 base, leaving 8 bases not matched to a gene. The length of the CDR3 is 16 residues. Germline CDR1 is SNHLY and CDR2 is FYNNEI.

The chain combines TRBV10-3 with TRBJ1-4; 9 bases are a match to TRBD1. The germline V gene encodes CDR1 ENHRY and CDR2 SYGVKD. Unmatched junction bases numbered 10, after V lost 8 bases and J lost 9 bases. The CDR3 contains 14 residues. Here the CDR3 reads CAIGKGQGYQKLFF. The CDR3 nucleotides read TGTGCCATCGGAAAGGGACAGGGTTATCAAAAACTGTTTTTT.

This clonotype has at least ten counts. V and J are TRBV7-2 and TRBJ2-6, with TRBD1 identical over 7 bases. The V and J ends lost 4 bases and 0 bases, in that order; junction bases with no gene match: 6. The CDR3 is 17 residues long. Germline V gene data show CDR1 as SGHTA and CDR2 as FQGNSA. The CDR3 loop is CASSSRTGRSGANVLTF. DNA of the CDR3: TGTGCCAGCAGCTCCAGGACAGGTCGCTCTGGGGCCAACGTCCTGACTTTC.

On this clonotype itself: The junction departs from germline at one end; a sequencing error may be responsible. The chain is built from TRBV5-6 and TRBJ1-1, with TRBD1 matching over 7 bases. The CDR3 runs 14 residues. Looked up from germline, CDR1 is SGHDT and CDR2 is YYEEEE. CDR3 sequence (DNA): TGTGACAGCAGCTCCCGGACAGGGAACACTGAAGCTTTCTTT. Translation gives CDSSSRTGNTEAFF.

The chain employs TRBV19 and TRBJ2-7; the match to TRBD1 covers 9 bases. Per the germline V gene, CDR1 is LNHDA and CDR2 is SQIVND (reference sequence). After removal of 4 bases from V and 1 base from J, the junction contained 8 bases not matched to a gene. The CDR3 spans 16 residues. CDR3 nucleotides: TGTGCCAGTAGTACGCCTTCGGGGACAGGGTCCTACGAGCAGTACTTC. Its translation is CASSTPSGTGSYEQYF.

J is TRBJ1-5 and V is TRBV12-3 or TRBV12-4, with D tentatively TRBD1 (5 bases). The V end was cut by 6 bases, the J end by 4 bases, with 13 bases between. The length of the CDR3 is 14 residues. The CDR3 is CASSPGRKNQPQHF. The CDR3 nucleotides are TGTGCCAGCAGCCCGGGACGGAAAAATCAGCCCCAGCATTTT.

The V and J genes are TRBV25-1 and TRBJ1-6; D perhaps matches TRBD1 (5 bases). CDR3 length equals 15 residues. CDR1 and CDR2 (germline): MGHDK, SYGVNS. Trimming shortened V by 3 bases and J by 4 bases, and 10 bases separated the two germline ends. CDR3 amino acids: CASSDSGAYNSPLHF. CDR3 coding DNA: TGTGCCAGCAGTGATAGCGGGGCGTATAATTCACCCCTCCACTTT. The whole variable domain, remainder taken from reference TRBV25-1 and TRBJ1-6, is EADIYQTPRYLVIGTGKKITLECSQTMGHDKMYWYQQDPGMELHLIHYSYGVNSTEKGDLSSESTVSRIRTEHFPLTLESARPSHTSQYLCASSDSGAYNSPLHFGNGTRLTVT.

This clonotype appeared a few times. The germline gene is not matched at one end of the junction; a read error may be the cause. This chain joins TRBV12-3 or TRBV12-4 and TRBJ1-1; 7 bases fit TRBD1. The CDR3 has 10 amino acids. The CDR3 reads CASSLSQGLF. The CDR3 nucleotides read TGTGCCAGCAGTTTGTCACAGGGGTTATTT.

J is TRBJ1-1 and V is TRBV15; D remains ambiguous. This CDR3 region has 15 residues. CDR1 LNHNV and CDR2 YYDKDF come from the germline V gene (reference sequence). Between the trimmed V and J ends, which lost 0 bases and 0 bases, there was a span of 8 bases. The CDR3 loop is CATSRESGMNTEAFF. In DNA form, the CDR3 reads TGTGCCACCAGCAGAGAGTCGGGGATGAACACTGAAGCTTTCTTT.

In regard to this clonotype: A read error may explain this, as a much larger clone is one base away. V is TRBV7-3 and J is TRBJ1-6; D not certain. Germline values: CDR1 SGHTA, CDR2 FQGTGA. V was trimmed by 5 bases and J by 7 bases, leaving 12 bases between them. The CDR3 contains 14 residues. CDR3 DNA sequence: TGTGCCAGCAGCAGCGGGAAGTTAAATTCACCCCTCCACTTT. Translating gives CASSSGKLNSPLHF.

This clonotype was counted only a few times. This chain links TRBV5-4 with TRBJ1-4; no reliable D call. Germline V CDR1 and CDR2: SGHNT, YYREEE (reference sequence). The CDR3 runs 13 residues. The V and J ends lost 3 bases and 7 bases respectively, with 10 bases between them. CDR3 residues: CASSSTWGEKLFF. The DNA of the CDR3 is TGTGCCAGCAGCTCCACATGGGGTGAAAAACTGTTTTTT.

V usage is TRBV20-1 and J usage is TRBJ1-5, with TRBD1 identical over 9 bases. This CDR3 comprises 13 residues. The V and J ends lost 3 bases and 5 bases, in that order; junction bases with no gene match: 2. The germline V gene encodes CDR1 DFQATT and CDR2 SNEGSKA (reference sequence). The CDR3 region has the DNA TGCAGTGCTAGGGGACAGGGACATCAGCCCCAGCATTTT. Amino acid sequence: CSARGQGHQPQHF.

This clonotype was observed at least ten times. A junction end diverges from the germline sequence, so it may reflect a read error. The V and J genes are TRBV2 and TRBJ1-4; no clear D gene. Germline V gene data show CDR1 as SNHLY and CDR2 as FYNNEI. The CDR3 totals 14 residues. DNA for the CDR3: TGCGCCAGCAGTGAAGTCGCTACTAATGAAAAACTGTTTTTT. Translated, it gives CASSEVATNEKLFF. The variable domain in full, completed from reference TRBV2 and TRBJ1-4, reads EPEVTQTPSHQVTQMGQEVILRCVPISNHLYFYWYRQILGQKVEFLVSFYNNEISEKSEIFDDQFSVERPDGSNFTLKIRSTKLEDSAMYFCASSEVATNEKLFFGSGTQLSVL.

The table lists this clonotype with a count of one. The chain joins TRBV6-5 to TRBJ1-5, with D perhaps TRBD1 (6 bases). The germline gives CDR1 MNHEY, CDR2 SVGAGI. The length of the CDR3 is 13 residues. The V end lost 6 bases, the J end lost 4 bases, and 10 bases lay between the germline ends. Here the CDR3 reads CASRLGGNQPQHF. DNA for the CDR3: TGTGCCAGCAGATTAGGGGGTAATCAGCCCCAGCATTTT.

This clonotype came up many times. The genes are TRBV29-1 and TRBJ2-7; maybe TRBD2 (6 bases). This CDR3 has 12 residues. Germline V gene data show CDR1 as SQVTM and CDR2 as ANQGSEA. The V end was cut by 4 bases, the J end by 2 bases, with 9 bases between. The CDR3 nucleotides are TGCAGCGTTGCTAAGCGGGCCTACGAGCAGTACTTC. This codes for CSVAKRAYEQYF.

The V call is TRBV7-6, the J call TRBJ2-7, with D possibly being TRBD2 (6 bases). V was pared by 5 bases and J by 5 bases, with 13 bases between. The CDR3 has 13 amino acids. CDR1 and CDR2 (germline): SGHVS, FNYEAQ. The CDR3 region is CASSTSPGDEQYF. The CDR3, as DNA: TGTGCCAGCAGCACATCCCCGGGGGACGAGCAGTACTTC.

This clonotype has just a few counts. The CDR3 sequence is CASSEFLRGKLFF. The CDR3 DNA reads TGTGCCAGCAGTGAATTTCTAAGGGGAAAACTGTTTTTT. The rearrangement links TRBV2 to TRBJ1-4; perhaps TRBD1 as D (5 bases). The germline gives CDR1 SNHLY, CDR2 FYNNEI. This CDR3 comprises 13 residues. The V and J ends lost 2 bases and 10 bases respectively, with 11 bases between them.

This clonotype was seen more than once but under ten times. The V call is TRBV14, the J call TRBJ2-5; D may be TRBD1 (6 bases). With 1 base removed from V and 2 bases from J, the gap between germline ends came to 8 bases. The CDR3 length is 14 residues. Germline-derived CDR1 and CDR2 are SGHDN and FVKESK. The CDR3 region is CASSQAGTQETQYF. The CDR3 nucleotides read TGTGCCAGCAGCCAAGCCGGGACACAAGAGACCCAGTACTTC.

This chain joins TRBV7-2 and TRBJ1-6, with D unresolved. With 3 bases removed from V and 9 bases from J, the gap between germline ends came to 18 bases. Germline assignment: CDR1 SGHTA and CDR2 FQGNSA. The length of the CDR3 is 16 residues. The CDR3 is CASSFGRLSRGSPLHF. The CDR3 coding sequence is TGTGCCAGCAGCTTCGGAAGACTATCCCGGGGTTCACCCCTCCACTTT.

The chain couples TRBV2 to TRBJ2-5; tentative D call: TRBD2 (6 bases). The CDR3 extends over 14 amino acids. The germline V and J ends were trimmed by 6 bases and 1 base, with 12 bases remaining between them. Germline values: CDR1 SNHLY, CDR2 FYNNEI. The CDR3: CASSREGGQETQYF. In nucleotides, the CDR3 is TGTGCCAGCAGCCGCGAGGGAGGCCAAGAGACCCAGTACTTC.

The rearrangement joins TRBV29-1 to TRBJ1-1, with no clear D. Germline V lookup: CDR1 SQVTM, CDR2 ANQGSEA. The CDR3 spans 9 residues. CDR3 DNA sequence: TGCCGGCCGGAGACTGAAGCTTTCTTT. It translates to CRPETEAFF.

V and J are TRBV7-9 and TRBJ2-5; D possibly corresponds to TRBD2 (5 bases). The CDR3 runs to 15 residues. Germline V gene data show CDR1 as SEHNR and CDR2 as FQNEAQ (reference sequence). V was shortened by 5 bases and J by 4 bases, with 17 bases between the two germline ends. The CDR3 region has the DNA TGTGCCAGCAGCGCTTATGGAGGCAGTAGAGAGACCCAGTACTTC. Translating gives CASSAYGGSRETQYF.

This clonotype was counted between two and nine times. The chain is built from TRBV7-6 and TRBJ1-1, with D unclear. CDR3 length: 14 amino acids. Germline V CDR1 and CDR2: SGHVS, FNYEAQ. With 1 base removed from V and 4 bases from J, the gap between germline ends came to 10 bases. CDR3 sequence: CASSLVGRGTEAFF. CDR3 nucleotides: TGTGCCAGCAGCTTAGTTGGCAGAGGCACTGAAGCTTTCTTT.